Listed here are 4 T cell receptor beta chains from one sample, sequenced in a study of shared clonotypes between healthy human individuals. This table comes from immunoSEQ multiplex PCR, and its TCRdb copy is limited to in-frame clones, with some not included. The profile covers approximately 2,000,000 clones, with just under 95% appearing a single time and around 0.4% taken by the ten largest. The specimen was naive CD4+ T cells from PBMCs. Documented subset: CD45RA+ positively selected. Receptors were obtained from a man younger than 35 in good health. Some clones in this sample may be carry-over from other donors' samples.

Note on this clone: The sample holds other DNA sequences that translate to the same CDR3. The chain is built from TRBV5-1 and TRBJ2-1; TRBD2 matches at 8 bases. The germline CDR1 and CDR2 sequences are SGHRS and YFSETQ. There are 15 residues in the CDR3. Trimming took 4 bases from V and 4 from J; bases not matched to a gene: 7. This CDR3 is CASSLSTSGYNEQFF. CDR3 nucleotide sequence: TGCGCCAGCAGCCTGTCAACTAGCGGATACAATGAGCAGTTCTTC. Full variable domain (rest looked up from reference TRBV5-1 and TRBJ2-1): KAGVTQTPRYLIKTRGQQVTLSCSPISGHRSVSWYQQTPGQGLQFLFEYFSETQRNKGNFPGRFSGRQFSNSRSEMNVSTLELGDSALYLCASSLSTSGYNEQFFGPGTRLTVL.

The rearrangement links TRBV10-2 to TRBJ2-7, with D uncertain. The ends were cut back, 1 base at V and 3 bases at J, with 10 bases in the middle. CDR1 and CDR2 (germline): WSHSY, SAAADI. The CDR3 length is 14 residues. As DNA, the CDR3 is TGCGCCAGCAGTGAGTTAGTCCCTGGCTACGAGCAGTACTTC. Translating gives CASSELVPGYEQYF.

The chain is built from TRBV28 and TRBJ2-3; D is possibly TRBD2 (5 bases). The V and J ends lost 5 bases and 6 bases respectively, with 21 bases between them. The CDR3 spans 16 residues. Germline lookup yields CDR1 MDHEN and CDR2 SYDVKM. CDR3 in amino acids: CASSRTLPSAPDTQYF. CDR3 bases: TGTGCCAGCAGTAGGACTCTTCCATCAGCACCCGATACGCAGTATTTT.

V is TRBV19 and J is TRBJ2-1, with D possibly being TRBD2 (7 bases). This CDR3 contains 15 residues. V was pared by 3 bases and J by 3 bases, with 12 bases between. Germline CDR1 is LNHDA and CDR2 is SQIVND (reference sequence). CDR3 protein: CASSMGGGYYNEQFF. CDR3 bases: TGTGCCAGTAGTATGGGAGGGGGGTACTACAATGAGCAGTTCTTC.